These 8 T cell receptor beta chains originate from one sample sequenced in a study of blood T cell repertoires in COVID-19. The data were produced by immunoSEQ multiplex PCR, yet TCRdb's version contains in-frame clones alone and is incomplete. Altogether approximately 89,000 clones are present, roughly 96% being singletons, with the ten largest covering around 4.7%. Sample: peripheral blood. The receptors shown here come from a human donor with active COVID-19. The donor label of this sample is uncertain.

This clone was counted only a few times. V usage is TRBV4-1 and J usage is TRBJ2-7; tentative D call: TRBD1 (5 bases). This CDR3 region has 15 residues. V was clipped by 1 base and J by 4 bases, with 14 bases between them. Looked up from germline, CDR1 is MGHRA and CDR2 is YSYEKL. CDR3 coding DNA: TGCGCCAGCAGCCAAGGATGGGGCGCCGAGTACGAGCAGTACTTC. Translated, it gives CASSQGWGAEYEQYF.

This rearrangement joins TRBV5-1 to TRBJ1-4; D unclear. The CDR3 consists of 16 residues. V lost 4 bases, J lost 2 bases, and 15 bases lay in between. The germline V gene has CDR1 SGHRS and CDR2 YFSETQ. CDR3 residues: CASSPAPGRTNEKLFF. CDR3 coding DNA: TGCGCCAGCAGCCCCGCACCGGGTCGGACTAATGAAAAACTGTTTTTT.

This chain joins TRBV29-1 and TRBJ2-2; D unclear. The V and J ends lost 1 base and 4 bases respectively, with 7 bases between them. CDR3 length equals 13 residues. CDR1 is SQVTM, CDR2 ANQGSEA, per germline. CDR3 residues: CSVEGYSTGELFF. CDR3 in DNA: TGCAGCGTTGAAGGCTACAGCACCGGGGAGCTGTTTTTT.

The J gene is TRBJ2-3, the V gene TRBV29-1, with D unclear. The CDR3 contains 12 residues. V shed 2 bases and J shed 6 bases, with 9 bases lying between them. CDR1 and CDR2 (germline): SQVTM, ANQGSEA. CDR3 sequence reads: CSVEFGVDTQYF. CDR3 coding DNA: TGCAGCGTTGAATTCGGAGTCGATACGCAGTATTTT.

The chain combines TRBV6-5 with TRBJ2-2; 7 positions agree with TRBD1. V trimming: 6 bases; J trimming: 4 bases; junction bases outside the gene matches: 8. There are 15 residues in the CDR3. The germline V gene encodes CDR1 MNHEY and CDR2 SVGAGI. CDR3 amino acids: CASSAPRGITGELFF. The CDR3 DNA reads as TGTGCCAGCAGCGCCCCCAGGGGGATCACCGGGGAGCTGTTTTTT.

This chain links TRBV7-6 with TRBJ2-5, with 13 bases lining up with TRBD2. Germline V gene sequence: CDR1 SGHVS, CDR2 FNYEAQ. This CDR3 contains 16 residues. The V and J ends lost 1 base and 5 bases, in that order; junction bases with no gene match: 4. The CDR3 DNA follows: TGTGCCAGCAGCTTAGTACTAGCGGGGGGGCACGAGACCCAGTACTTC. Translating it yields CASSLVLAGGHETQYF.

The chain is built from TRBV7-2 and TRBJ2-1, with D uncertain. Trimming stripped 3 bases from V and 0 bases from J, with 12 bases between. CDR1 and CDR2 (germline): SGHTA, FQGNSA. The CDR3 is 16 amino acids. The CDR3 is CASSFGTGSSYNEQFF. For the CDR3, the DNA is TGTGCCAGCAGCTTCGGTACGGGTAGCTCCTACAATGAGCAGTTCTTC.

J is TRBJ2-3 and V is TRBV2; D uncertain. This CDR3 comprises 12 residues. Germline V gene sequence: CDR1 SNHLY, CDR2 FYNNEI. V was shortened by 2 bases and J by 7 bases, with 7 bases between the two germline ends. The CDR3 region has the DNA TGTGCCAGCAGTGAACTTTTGTATACGCAGTATTTT. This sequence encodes CASSELLYTQYF.